Below, 6 T cell receptor beta chains from the same sample are listed, as sequenced in a study of identical twins. TCRdb independently ran MiXCR on the 5' RACE reads; one entry per CDR3 protein. Of 300,000 or so distinct CDR3 sequences listed, 8% to 9.5% are singletons. These records were also assigned to another study, of yellow fever vaccine responses in identical twins.

The specimen was CD8+ T cells sorted from blood. These receptors all stem from a woman aged 18-29 years in good health.

This clonotype was seen repeatedly, ten times or more. This rearrangement joins TRBV6-6 to TRBJ1-4; no clear D gene. Germline-derived CDR1 and CDR2 are MNHNY and SVGAGI (reference sequence). The CDR3 runs 11 residues. V shed 8 bases and J shed 7 bases, with 8 bases lying between them. The CDR3 region is CASRGSEKLFF. The CDR3 coding sequence is TGTGCCAGCCGTGGGAGTGAAAAACTGTTTTTT.

This clonotype has just a few counts. The chain joins TRBV12-3 or TRBV12-4 to TRBJ2-7; possible D gene TRBD1, 5 bases. V was cut by 2 bases and J by 0 bases, with 11 bases left in between. The CDR3 is 15 amino acids. The CDR3 DNA reads TGTGCCAGCAGTTTATATGGGCAGGGCTCCTACGAGCAGTACTTC. It specifies CASSLYGQGSYEQYF.

This clonotype occurred many times. This chain connects TRBV29-1 to TRBJ2-7; 13 bases are shared with TRBD2. This CDR3 is built from 15 residues. The germline gives CDR1 SQVTM, CDR2 ANQGSEA. J lost 2 bases, V lost 7 bases, and 8 bases had no gene match. CDR3 in DNA: TGCAGCGCCGGCCCGGGACTAGCGGGGACCTACGAGCAGTACTTC. It specifies CSAGPGLAGTYEQYF.

A few counts support this clonotype. The chain is built from TRBV6-1 and TRBJ2-3; perhaps TRBD1 as D (7 bases). CDR1 and CDR2 from the germline V gene are MNHNS and SASEGT. This CDR3 spans 13 amino acids. V was clipped by 8 bases and J by 4 bases, with 13 bases between them. CDR3 loop: CASSGGRADTQYF. CDR3 DNA sequence: TGTGCCAGCTCAGGGGGGAGAGCAGATACGCAGTATTTT.

This clonotype was counted at least ten times. V usage is TRBV15 and J usage is TRBJ2-7; D gene uncertain. The CDR3 contains 14 residues. V dropped 4 bases and J dropped 6 bases, with 16 bases sitting between them. Germline CDR1 reads LNHNV; CDR2 reads YYDKDF (reference sequence). The CDR3 sequence is CATSKTGQIGEQYF. CDR3 nucleotides: TGTGCCACCAGCAAAACCGGCCAGATCGGCGAGCAGTACTTC.

This clonotype appeared a few times. This chain joins TRBV7-6 and TRBJ2-1, with TRBD2 identical over 12 bases. The length of the CDR3 is 17 residues. Trimming took 5 bases from V and 3 from J; bases not matched to a gene: 8. CDR1 is SGHVS and CDR2 is FNYEAQ in the germline V gene. The CDR3 DNA reads TGTGCCAGCAGCCCGAGAACTAGCGGGGGGATCTACAATGAGCAGTTCTTC. The encoded protein is CASSPRTSGGIYNEQFF.